These T cell receptor beta chains were read from a single sample in a study of CD8 T cells in ankylosing spondylitis. From the 5' RACE reads, TCRdb called clonotypes with MiXCR, one entry per CDR3 protein. The sample has fewer than 750,000 distinct CDR3 sequences, 15% to 20% seen once. The sequenced sample consisted of blood, either unsorted or a sorted T cell fraction (not recorded which). Receptors were obtained from a male donor with ankylosing spondylitis. The CDR3 runs from the conserved cysteine through the conserved F or W. A D gene is named only where the DNA matches it firmly. Some rows have no size entry. The others give once, few or many, or a class for an expanded clone.

CDR3aa	CDR3nt	v_gene	j_gene	d_gene	abundance
CASSLYGAGEQYF	TGTGCCAGCAGTTTATATGGGGCTGGGGAGCAGTACTTC	TRBV27	TRBJ2-7	.	few
CASSPLGVGGELFF	TGTGCCAGCAGCCCCCTTGGGGTGGGCGGGGAGCTGTTTTTT	TRBV6-2/TRBV6-3	TRBJ2-2	.	.
CASSEAFTSGSYNEQFF	TGTGCCAGCAGTGAAGCGTTCACTAGCGGGAGTTACAATGAGCAGTTCTTC	TRBV6-1	TRBJ2-1	TRBD2	few
CSVERDSQQFF	TGCAGCGTTGAACGGGACAGCCAGCAGTTCTTC	TRBV29-1	TRBJ2-1	TRBD1	many
CASSQQGHSGNTIYF	TGTGCCAGCAGCCAACAGGGGCACTCTGGAAACACCATATATTTT	TRBV6-1	TRBJ1-3	TRBD1	few
CASRDVGNEKLFF	TGCGCCAGCAGGGACGTCGGTAATGAAAAACTGTTTTTT	TRBV5-1	TRBJ1-4	.	.
CASSPRLRDGYTF	TGTGCCAGCAGTCCCCGTCTAAGGGATGGCTACACCTTC	TRBV12-3/TRBV12-4	TRBJ1-2	.	few
CASSITGTQAEQFF	TGTGCCAGCAGCATAACCGGGACCCAGGCCGAGCAGTTCTTC	TRBV27	TRBJ2-1	.	few
CSARDRLADKQFF	TGCAGTGCTAGAGATAGACTAGCGGACAAGCAGTTCTTC	TRBV20-1	TRBJ2-1	TRBD2	.
CASSSKLAAETQYF	TGTGCCAGCAGCTCCAAACTAGCGGCGGAGACCCAGTACTTC	TRBV11-2	TRBJ2-5	TRBD2	few
CASSFRDSPTDTQYF	TGTGCCAGCAGTTTCCGGGATTCACCCACAGATACGCAGTATTTT	TRBV28	TRBJ2-3	.	few
CASSSYGRVAGELFF	TGTGCCAGCAGCTCCTACGGGAGGGTAGCCGGGGAGCTGTTTTTT	TRBV5-4	TRBJ2-2	TRBD2	few
CASSYSTYGRTTDTQYF	TGTGCCAGCAGTTACTCGACTTATGGGAGAACCACAGATACGCAGTATTTT	TRBV6-2/TRBV6-3	TRBJ2-3	.	few
CASSEAVGAEFF	TGTGCCAGCAGTGAAGCGGTGGGGGCCGAATTTTTC	TRBV6-1	TRBJ1-2	.	.
CASRPGGDFYEQYF	TGTGCCAGCCGCCCGGGGGGGGACTTCTACGAGCAGTACTTC	TRBV6-1	TRBJ2-7	TRBD2	few
CASASDRVWTGELFF	TGCGCCAGCGCTTCCGACAGGGTGTGGACCGGGGAGCTGTTTTTT	TRBV5-1	TRBJ2-2	TRBD1	few
CASTGGTGGQPQHF	TGTGCCAGCACCGGAGGGACAGGGGGACAGCCCCAGCATTTT	TRBV2	TRBJ1-5	TRBD1	few
CASSLGTAEQYF	TGTGCCAGCAGCCTCGGGACAGCTGAGCAGTACTTC	TRBV28	TRBJ2-7	TRBD1	few
CASSFDSVSYEQYF	TGTGCCAGCAGCTTCGACAGTGTCTCCTACGAGCAGTACTTC	TRBV7-9	TRBJ2-7	.	few
CSVSGDGNNQPQHF	TGCAGCGTCTCAGGGGACGGTAACAATCAGCCCCAGCATTTT	TRBV29-1	TRBJ1-5	.	many
CASSQEVNTEAFF	TGTGCCAGCAGCCAAGAGGTGAACACTGAAGCTTTCTTT	TRBV4-2	TRBJ1-1	.	many
CASSQGQAKNIQYF	TGTGCCAGCAGCCAAGGACAGGCGAAAAACATTCAGTACTTC	TRBV12-3/TRBV12-4	TRBJ2-4	TRBD1	.
CASRLQTSGRNEQFF	TGTGCCAGCAGACTTCAGACTAGCGGGAGAAATGAGCAGTTCTTC	TRBV7-2	TRBJ2-1	TRBD2	few
CASSIDRGLRKEQFF	TGTGCCAGTAGTATAGATCGAGGGTTACGGAAGGAGCAGTTCTTC	TRBV19	TRBJ2-1	.	few
CATATGYSTGELFF	TGTGCCACCGCGACAGGGTACAGCACCGGGGAGCTGTTTTTT	TRBV6-1	TRBJ2-2	TRBD1	few
CASSLGSGATDTQYF	TGTGCCAGCAGCTTAGGTTCGGGGGCCACAGATACGCAGTATTTT	TRBV7-9	TRBJ2-3	.	few
CASSPSGGLGEQYF	TGTGCCAGCAGCCCCTCAGGGGGTTTGGGGGAGCAGTACTTC	TRBV12-3/TRBV12-4	TRBJ2-7	TRBD1	few
CASSLGHSYEQYF	TGCGCCAGCAGCTTGGGTCACTCCTACGAGCAGTACTTC	TRBV5-1	TRBJ2-7	.	many
CSARESLYGDIQYF	TGCAGTGCTAGAGAAAGTTTGTACGGAGACATTCAGTACTTC	TRBV20-1	TRBJ2-4	.	few
CSVVWANQDTQYF	TGCAGCGTTGTTTGGGCCAACCAAGATACGCAGTATTTT	TRBV29-1	TRBJ2-3	.	few
CSASFGSYEQYF	TGCAGTGCTAGTTTTGGGTCCTACGAGCAGTACTTC	TRBV20-1	TRBJ2-7	.	.
CASSTSTGLYQETQYF	TGTGCCAGCAGCACCTCGACAGGACTGTACCAAGAGACCCAGTACTTC	TRBV7-2	TRBJ2-5	.	.
CASSLGLVAGTGELFF	TGTGCCAGCAGCTTAGGTTTGGTAGCGGGCACCGGGGAGCTGTTTTTT	TRBV7-2	TRBJ2-2	TRBD2	few
CASNRKRDLDTQYF	TGTGCCAGCAATCGTAAACGGGACCTAGATACGCAGTATTTT	TRBV6-1	TRBJ2-3	.	few
CASSLRGTDGTDTQYF	TGTGCCAGCAGCCTAAGGGGGACCGATGGGACAGATACGCAGTATTTT	TRBV7-2	TRBJ2-3	.	few
CASSWTADQPQHF	TGTGCCAGCAGTTGGACAGCCGATCAGCCCCAGCATTTT	TRBV27	TRBJ1-5	.	.
CASSSPTRDYNEQFF	TGTGCCAGCAGTAGCCCGACGAGGGACTACAATGAGCAGTTCTTC	TRBV6-2/TRBV6-3	TRBJ2-1	.	.
CASSQDYSSPLHF	TGTGCCAGCAGCCAAGATTATAGTTCACCCCTCCACTTT	TRBV3-1	TRBJ1-6	.	.
CATTNRDRGQPQHF	TGTGCCACCACAAACCGGGACAGGGGTCAGCCCCAGCATTTT	TRBV6-1	TRBJ1-5	TRBD1	few
CASSPVGRETHNEQFF	TGTGCCAGCAGCCCGGTGGGGCGGGAGACCCACAATGAGCAGTTCTTC	TRBV11-2	TRBJ2-1	TRBD2	.
CASNEGRWDEQFF	TGTGCCAGCAACGAGGGCCGATGGGATGAGCAGTTCTTC	TRBV12-3/TRBV12-4	TRBJ2-1	.	few
CASTPPDSYHGYTF	TGTGCCAGCACCCCCCCGGACAGTTATCATGGCTACACCTTC	TRBV11-2	TRBJ1-2	.	.
CSVESPGGDTQYF	TGCAGCGTTGAATCCCCGGGCGGGGATACGCAGTATTTT	TRBV29-1	TRBJ2-3	.	.
CSARRGGGANTEAFF	TGCAGTGCTAGAAGGGGCGGGGGGGCGAACACTGAAGCTTTCTTT	TRBV20-1	TRBJ1-1	.	few
CASSLDRSTTSTDTQYF	TGTGCCAGCAGTTTAGACCGTTCTACCACTAGCACAGATACGCAGTATTTT	TRBV28	TRBJ2-3	.	few
CASSLVSGNTIYF	TGTGCCAGCAGCTTGGTATCTGGAAACACCATATATTTT	TRBV7-2	TRBJ1-3	.	.
CSASLGAGAKDTQYF	TGCAGTGCTAGTTTAGGGGCGGGGGCTAAAGATACGCAGTATTTT	TRBV20-1	TRBJ2-3	.	.
CASSKKLGQGQAFF	TGTGCCAGCAGTAAGAAGCTCGGGCAGGGGCAAGCTTTCTTT	TRBV12-3/TRBV12-4	TRBJ1-1	.	many
CASSPYPGTLTQYF	TGTGCCAGCTCACCATATCCCGGGACTTTAACGCAGTATTTT	TRBV18	TRBJ2-3	.	.
CASSWWGQSYEQYF	TGTGCCAGCAGTTGGTGGGGACAGAGCTACGAGCAGTACTTC	TRBV6-2/TRBV6-3	TRBJ2-7	TRBD1	few
CSARKYRPQETQYF	TGCAGTGCTCGGAAATACAGACCTCAAGAGACCCAGTACTTC	TRBV20-1	TRBJ2-5	.	few
CAISERGTGKVKSDEQFF	TGTGCCATCAGTGAGCGCGGGACCGGAAAGGTTAAGAGCGATGAGCAGTTCTTC	TRBV10-3	TRBJ2-1	.	.
CASSLKGGYEQYF	TGTGCCAGCAGCTTAAAGGGGGGATACGAGCAGTACTTC	TRBV7-3	TRBJ2-7	.	many
CASSPDLAGGSYEQYF	TGTGCCAGCTCACCAGATCTGGCGGGAGGGTCCTACGAGCAGTACTTC	TRBV18	TRBJ2-7	TRBD2	few
CASNSLADSSYEQYF	TGCGCCAGCAACTCACTAGCGGACAGCTCCTACGAGCAGTACTTC	TRBV5-1	TRBJ2-7	TRBD2	.
CASSLDRYSGNTIYF	TGTGCCAGCAGCCTGGACCGGTACTCTGGAAACACCATATATTTT	TRBV3-1	TRBJ1-3	.	many
CSARDPSAGENTIYF	TGCAGTGCTAGAGACCCCAGCGCGGGCGAAAACACCATATATTTT	TRBV20-1	TRBJ1-3	.	.